This T cell receptor beta chain emerged from a study of blood T cells in healthy people across ages. Whenever a sample was processed, at least 6.5 million PBMCs were isolated. Total RNA extraction produced at least 5.5 micrograms (per sample) for the study. For the second PCR, which ran for about 6 to 12 cycles, a sample-barcoded 5' primer and a J-beta primer mix were used. A template-switch adaptor with 12 random nucleotides tagged each cDNA molecule. Sequencing recovered at least 3 million CDR3-containing paired-end reads from each sample. MiXCR was run by TCRdb on the 5' RACE reads, yielding one entry per CDR3 protein. The table lists roughly 1.6 million distinct CDR3 sequences, 34% of them singletons. This clonotype came up a few times. The germline V and J ends were trimmed by 6 bases and 5 bases, with 17 bases remaining between them. Germline CDR1 SQVTM, CDR2 ANQGSEA. The length of the CDR3 is 13 residues.

V usage is TRBV29-1 and J usage is TRBJ2-7; the D gene is possibly TRBD1 (6 bases). Sequenced input: blood. This sequence originates from a woman aged 25 to 39 in good health. The CDR3 loop reads CSVDTRGWDEQYF. Written as DNA, the CDR3 is TGCAGCGTAGACACTAGGGGGTGGGACGAGCAGTACTTC.